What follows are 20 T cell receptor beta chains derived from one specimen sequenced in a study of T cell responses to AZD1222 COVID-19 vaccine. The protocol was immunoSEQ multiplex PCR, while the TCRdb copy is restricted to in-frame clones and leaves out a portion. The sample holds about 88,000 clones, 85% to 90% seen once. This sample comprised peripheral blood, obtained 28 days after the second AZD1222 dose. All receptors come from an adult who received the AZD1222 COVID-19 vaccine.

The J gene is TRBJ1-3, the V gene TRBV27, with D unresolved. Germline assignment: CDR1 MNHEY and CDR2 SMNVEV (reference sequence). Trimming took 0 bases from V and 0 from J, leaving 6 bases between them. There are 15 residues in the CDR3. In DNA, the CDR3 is TGTGCCAGCAGTTTATCGATAAACTCTGGAAACACCATATATTTT. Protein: CASSLSINSGNTIYF.

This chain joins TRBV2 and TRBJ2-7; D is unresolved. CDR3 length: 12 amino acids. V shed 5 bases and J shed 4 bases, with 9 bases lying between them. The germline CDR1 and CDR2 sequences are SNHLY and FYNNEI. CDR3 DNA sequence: TGTGCCAGCAGTAACGACGTATACGAGCAGTACTTC. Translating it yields CASSNDVYEQYF.

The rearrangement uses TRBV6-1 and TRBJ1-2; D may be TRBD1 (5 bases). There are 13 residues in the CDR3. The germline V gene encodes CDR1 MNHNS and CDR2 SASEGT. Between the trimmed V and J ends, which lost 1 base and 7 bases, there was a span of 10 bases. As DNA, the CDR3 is TGTGCCAGCAGTGAAGTGGGGGGAACTGGCTACACCTTC. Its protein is CASSEVGGTGYTF.

The CDR3 protein is CASFSGQGVNNEQFF. In nucleotides, the CDR3 is TGTGCCAGCTTCTCAGGACAGGGGGTTAACAATGAGCAGTTCTTC. V gene TRBV28 combines with J gene TRBJ2-1; 10 bases are shared with TRBD1. The CDR3 sequence is 15 residues long. J gave up 5 bases and V 8 bases, and 9 bases lay outside the gene matches. CDR1 and CDR2 (germline): MDHEN, SYDVKM.

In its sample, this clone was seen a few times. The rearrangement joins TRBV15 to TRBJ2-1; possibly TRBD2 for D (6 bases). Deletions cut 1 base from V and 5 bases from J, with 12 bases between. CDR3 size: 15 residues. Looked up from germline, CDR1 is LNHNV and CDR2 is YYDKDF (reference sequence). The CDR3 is CATSRGRGGNNEQFF. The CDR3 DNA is TGTGCCACCAGCAGAGGGCGGGGAGGAAACAATGAGCAGTTCTTC.

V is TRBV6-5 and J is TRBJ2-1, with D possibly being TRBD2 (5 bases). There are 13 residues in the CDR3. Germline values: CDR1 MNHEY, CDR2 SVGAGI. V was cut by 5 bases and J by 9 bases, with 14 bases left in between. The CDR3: CASSRTAAGEQFF. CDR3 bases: TGTGCCAGCAGTAGGACTGCTGCGGGTGAGCAGTTCTTC.

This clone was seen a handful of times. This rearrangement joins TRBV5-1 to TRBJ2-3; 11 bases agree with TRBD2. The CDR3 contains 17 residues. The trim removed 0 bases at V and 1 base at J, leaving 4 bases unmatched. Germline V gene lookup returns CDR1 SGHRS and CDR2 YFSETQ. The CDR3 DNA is TGCGCCAGCAGCTTGGGCCTAGCGGGGGGCCGCACAGATACGCAGTATTTT. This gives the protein CASSLGLAGGRTDTQYF.

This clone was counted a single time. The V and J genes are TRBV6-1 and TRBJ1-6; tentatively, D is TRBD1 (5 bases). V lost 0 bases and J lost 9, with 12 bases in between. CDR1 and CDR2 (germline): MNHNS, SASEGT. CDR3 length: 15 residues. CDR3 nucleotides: TGTGCCAGCAGTGAAGCCGGGGGATTCGGTTCACCCCTCCACTTT. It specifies CASSEAGGFGSPLHF.

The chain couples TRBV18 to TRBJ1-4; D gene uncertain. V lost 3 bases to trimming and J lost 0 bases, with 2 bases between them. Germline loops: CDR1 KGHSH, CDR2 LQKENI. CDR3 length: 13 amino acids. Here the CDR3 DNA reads TGTGCCAGCTCACCGGCAACTAATGAAAAACTGTTTTTT. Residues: CASSPATNEKLFF.

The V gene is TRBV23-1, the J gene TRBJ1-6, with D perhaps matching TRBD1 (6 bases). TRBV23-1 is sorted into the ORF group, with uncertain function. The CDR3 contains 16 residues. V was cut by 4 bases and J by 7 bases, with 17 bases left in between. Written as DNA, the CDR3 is TGCGCCAGCAGTCTTGGGACACCGACGGCGAATTCACCCCTCCACTTT. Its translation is CASSLGTPTANSPLHF.

CDR3 sequence (DNA): TGCGCCAGCAGCCAGGGAGGGACACTCAATCAGCCCCAGCATTTT. It specifies CASSQGGTLNQPQHF. The chain is built from TRBV4-1 and TRBJ1-5; the D gene is possibly TRBD1 (6 bases). This CDR3 has 15 residues. CDR1 is MGHRA, CDR2 YSYEKL, per germline. Trimming pared 3 bases from V and 3 bases from J, leaving 12 bases between.

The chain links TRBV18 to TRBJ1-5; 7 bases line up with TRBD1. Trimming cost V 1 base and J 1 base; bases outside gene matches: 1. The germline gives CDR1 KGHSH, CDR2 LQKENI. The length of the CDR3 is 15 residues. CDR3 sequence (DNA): TGTGCCAGCTCACCACAGGGACAGAGCAATCAGCCCCAGCATTTT. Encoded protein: CASSPQGQSNQPQHF.

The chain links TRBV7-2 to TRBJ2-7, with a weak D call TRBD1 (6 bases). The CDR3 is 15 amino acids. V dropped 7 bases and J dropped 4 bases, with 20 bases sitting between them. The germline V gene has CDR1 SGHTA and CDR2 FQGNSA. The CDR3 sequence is CASNPGSTGKYEQYF. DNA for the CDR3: TGTGCCAGCAATCCAGGCTCGACAGGCAAGTACGAGCAGTACTTC.

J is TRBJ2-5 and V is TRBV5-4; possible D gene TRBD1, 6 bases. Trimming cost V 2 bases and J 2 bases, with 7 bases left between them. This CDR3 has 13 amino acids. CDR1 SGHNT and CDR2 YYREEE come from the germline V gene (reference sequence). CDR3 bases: TGTGCCAGCAGCTTCGGACAGCAAGAGACCCAGTACTTC. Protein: CASSFGQQETQYF.

The CDR3 region has the DNA TGCAGCGTGGGAGCGGGTAAAAAACTGTTTTTT. Translated: CSVGAGKKLFF. The V call is TRBV29-1, the J call TRBJ1-4, with D uncertain. Between the trimmed V and J ends, which lost 6 bases and 9 bases, there was a span of 11 bases. The germline V gene has CDR1 SQVTM and CDR2 ANQGSEA. The length of the CDR3 is 11 residues.

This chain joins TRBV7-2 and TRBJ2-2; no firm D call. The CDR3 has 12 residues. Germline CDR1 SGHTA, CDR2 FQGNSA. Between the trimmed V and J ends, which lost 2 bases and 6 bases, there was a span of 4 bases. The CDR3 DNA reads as TGTGCCAGCAGCTTATGGGCCGGGGAGCTGTTTTTT. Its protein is CASSLWAGELFF.

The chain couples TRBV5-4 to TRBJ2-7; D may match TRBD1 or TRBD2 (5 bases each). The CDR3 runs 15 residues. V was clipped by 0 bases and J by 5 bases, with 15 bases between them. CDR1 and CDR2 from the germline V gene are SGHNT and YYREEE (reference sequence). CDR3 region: CASSLGSGSWDEQYF. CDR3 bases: TGTGCCAGCAGCTTGGGTTCAGGGAGTTGGGACGAGCAGTACTTC.

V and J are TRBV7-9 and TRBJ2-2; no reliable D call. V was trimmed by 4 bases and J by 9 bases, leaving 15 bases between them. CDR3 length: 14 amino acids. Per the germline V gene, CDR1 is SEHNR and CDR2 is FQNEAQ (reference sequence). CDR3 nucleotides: TGTGCCAGCAGCTCACGGGTTGCGACCTGGGAGCTGTTTTTT. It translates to CASSSRVATWELFF.

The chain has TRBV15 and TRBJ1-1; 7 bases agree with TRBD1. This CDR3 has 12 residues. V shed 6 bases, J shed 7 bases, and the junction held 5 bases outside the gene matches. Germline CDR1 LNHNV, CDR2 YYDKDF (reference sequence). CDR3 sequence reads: CATSYRQGEAFF. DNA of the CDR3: TGTGCCACCAGTTATAGACAGGGTGAAGCTTTCTTT.

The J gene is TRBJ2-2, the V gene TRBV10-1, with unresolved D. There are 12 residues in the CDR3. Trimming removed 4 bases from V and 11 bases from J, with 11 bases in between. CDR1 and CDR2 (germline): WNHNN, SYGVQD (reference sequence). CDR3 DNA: TGCGCCAGCAGTGCGGGTTTAGCCGAGCTGTTTTTT. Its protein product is CASSAGLAELFF.